This T cell receptor (beta chain) originates from a study of blood T cell repertoires in COVID-19. The wider study: The study drew acute and convalescent COVID-19 samples from the United States, Italy and Spain. Sources were T cells, B-cell-depleted T cells, or PBMCs; the material itself was cDNA or gDNA.

About this clone itself: This sample includes further DNA sequences coding for the same CDR3.

Per the authors' pipeline: Estimated nucleated cell counts came from reference gene primer amplification. Sequencing was performed with immunoSEQ multiplex PCR; in TCRdb, only in-frame clones are kept and a portion is missing. The D gene and trimming were derived from the DNA, and the V and J assignments and clone size from that table. The sample has roughly 53,000 clones; about 80% are singletons. The sequencing sample was made of peripheral blood. The TCR comes from a human donor in a cohort sampled during active COVID-19.

CDR3 coding DNA: TGTGCCAGCAGTGAAGCTCAGAACACTGAAGCTTTCTTT. As protein: CASSEAQNTEAFF. The chain joins TRBV6-1 to TRBJ1-1; no clear D. Germline CDR1 is MNHNS and CDR2 is SASEGT. There are 13 residues in the CDR3. Deletions cut 0 bases from V and 1 base from J, with 3 bases between.